The rows below give T cell receptor beta chains drawn from one sample of a study of PD-L1 blockade in urothelial cancer. Only in-frame clones appear in the TCRdb table, and some are missing; sequencing was by immunoSEQ multiplex PCR. The table shows around 50,000 clones, with around 85% occurring only once. This sample comprised PBMCs, obtained around atezolizumab (anti-PD-L1) treatment. The origin of the receptors is a man between 45 and 60 years old with urothelial cancer. CDR3s include the opening cysteine and the closing phenylalanine or tryptophan. A D gene is named only where the DNA matches it firmly. Rows give clone size only sometimes, using once, few, many, or a class for an expanded clone.

j_gene: TRBJ2-1
d_gene: .
abundance: .
v_gene: TRBV6-1
CDR3nt: TGTGCCAGCAGTGAATTTGAAGGGAGCTCCTACAATGAGCAGTTCTTC
CDR3aa: CASSEFEGSSYNEQFF

j_gene: TRBJ1-4
d_gene: .
abundance: .
v_gene: TRBV5-4
CDR3nt: TGTGCCAGCAGCTTTCCGGGGGAAAAACTGTTTTTT
CDR3aa: CASSFPGEKLFF

j_gene: TRBJ2-2
d_gene: .
abundance: .
v_gene: TRBV28
CDR3nt: TGTGCCAGCACCCTGACAGGGAACACCGGGGAGCTGTTTTTT
CDR3aa: CASTLTGNTGELFF

j_gene: TRBJ2-1
d_gene: TRBD2
abundance: .
v_gene: TRBV5-1
CDR3nt: TGCGCCAGCAGCTTGGACACTAGCGCCTCCTACAATGAGCAGTTCTTC
CDR3aa: CASSLDTSASYNEQFF

j_gene: TRBJ1-2
d_gene: .
abundance: .
v_gene: TRBV12-1
CDR3nt: TGTGCCAGCAGCTTTTTGGCTGGCTACACCTTC
CDR3aa: CASSFLAGYTF

j_gene: TRBJ1-5
d_gene: TRBD1
abundance: .
v_gene: TRBV6-5
CDR3nt: TGTGCCAGCAGCTCTACAGGGGCTGGCAATCAGCCCCAGCATTTT
CDR3aa: CASSSTGAGNQPQHF

j_gene: TRBJ2-1
d_gene: .
abundance: .
v_gene: TRBV30
CDR3nt: TGTGCCTCGACAACTAGCTCCTACAATGAGCAGTTCTTC
CDR3aa: CASTTSSYNEQFF

j_gene: TRBJ1-6
d_gene: TRBD1
abundance: .
v_gene: TRBV6-5
CDR3nt: TGTGCCAGCAGCCACGGGACAGGAAATAATTCACCCCTCCACTTT
CDR3aa: CASSHGTGNNSPLHF

j_gene: TRBJ2-7
d_gene: .
abundance: .
v_gene: TRBV6-1
CDR3nt: TGTGCCAGCAGTGAAGCAATAGATCTATACGAGCAGTACTTC
CDR3aa: CASSEAIDLYEQYF

j_gene: TRBJ2-1
d_gene: TRBD2
abundance: .
v_gene: TRBV10-1
CDR3nt: TGCGCCAGCAGTGAGTACGGTAGCGGGGGTACAGAGGAGCAGTTCTTC
CDR3aa: CASSEYGSGGTEEQFF

j_gene: TRBJ1-1
d_gene: TRBD1
abundance: .
v_gene: TRBV11-2
CDR3nt: TGTGCCAGCAGCTCAGGGGGTGGGACAGGGGCGCCCCTAAGTGAATCTTTCTTT
CDR3aa: CASSSGGGTGAPLSESFF

j_gene: TRBJ2-7
d_gene: .
abundance: .
v_gene: TRBV2
CDR3nt: TGTGCCAGCAGCCTTAGCTACGAGCAGTACTTC
CDR3aa: CASSLSYEQYF

j_gene: TRBJ2-5
d_gene: TRBD2
abundance: .
v_gene: TRBV4-2
CDR3nt: TGTGCCAGCAGCCAAGCTAGCGGGGGGCCTCGAGCGTCCCAGTACTTC
CDR3aa: CASSQASGGPRASQYF

j_gene: TRBJ2-1
d_gene: TRBD2
abundance: once
v_gene: TRBV19
CDR3nt: TGTGCCAGTAGTATAACAGCGGGGGGTGTCTACAATGAGCAGTTCTTC
CDR3aa: CASSITAGGVYNEQFF

j_gene: TRBJ2-6
d_gene: .
abundance: medium-sized
v_gene: TRBV30
CDR3nt: TGTGCCTGGACCAATGGAGCTGGGGCCAACGTCCTGACTTTC
CDR3aa: CAWTNGAGANVLTF

j_gene: TRBJ2-5
d_gene: TRBD2
abundance: .
v_gene: TRBV6-1
CDR3nt: TGTGCCAGCAGTGAAGGAGCTAGCGGGGGGCAAGAGACCCAGTACTTC
CDR3aa: CASSEGASGGQETQYF

j_gene: TRBJ2-4
d_gene: TRBD2
abundance: .
v_gene: TRBV18
CDR3nt: TGTGCCAGCTCACCTCTTGGCGGGAGTGGCAACATTCAGTACTTC
CDR3aa: CASSPLGGSGNIQYF

j_gene: TRBJ1-5
d_gene: TRBD1
abundance: .
v_gene: TRBV5-8
CDR3nt: TGTGCCAGCAGCTTGAAAGGGACAGCGAATCAGCCCCAGCATTTT
CDR3aa: CASSLKGTANQPQHF

j_gene: TRBJ1-2
d_gene: TRBD1
abundance: .
v_gene: TRBV7-2
CDR3nt: TGTGCCAGCAGCTTAGGGGACAGGGCTAACTATGGCTACACCTTC
CDR3aa: CASSLGDRANYGYTF

j_gene: TRBJ2-7
d_gene: TRBD2
abundance: .
v_gene: TRBV2
CDR3nt: TGTGCCAGCAGGGGAGGGCAGGGCGGGTTCGAGCAGTACTTC
CDR3aa: CASRGGQGGFEQYF

j_gene: TRBJ2-1
d_gene: TRBD2
abundance: .
v_gene: TRBV19
CDR3nt: TGTGCCAGTAGTATCGATAGCGGGAGTAAAAATGAGCAGTTCTTC
CDR3aa: CASSIDSGSKNEQFF

j_gene: TRBJ2-1
d_gene: TRBD2
abundance: .
v_gene: TRBV16
CDR3nt: TGTGCCAGCAGCCCTCTTGCGGGGGGGCTTAGCAATGAGCAGTTCTTC
CDR3aa: CASSPLAGGLSNEQFF

j_gene: TRBJ1-2
d_gene: .
abundance: .
v_gene: TRBV11-2
CDR3nt: TGTGCCAGCACGAAAGGTGTCGTCCCAGACTTAGCTAACTATGGCTACACCTTC
CDR3aa: CASTKGVVPDLANYGYTF

j_gene: TRBJ2-2
d_gene: TRBD2
abundance: .
v_gene: TRBV9
CDR3nt: TGTGCCAGCAGCCTCCTCCCCGGGGGGGACGGGAACACCGGGGAGCTGTTTTTT
CDR3aa: CASSLLPGGDGNTGELFF

j_gene: TRBJ2-5
d_gene: TRBD2
abundance: once
v_gene: TRBV5-1
CDR3nt: TGCGCCAGCAGCCCCGGACTAGCGGGGGGAATCCTTCAAGAGACCCAGTACTTC
CDR3aa: CASSPGLAGGILQETQYF